A selection of T cell receptor beta chains follows, all from one sample in a study of T cells in Graves' hyperthyroidism and ophthalmopathy. A single record per CDR3 protein comes from TCRdb applying MiXCR to the multiplex PCR reads. The data show under 350,000 distinct CDR3 sequences, about 21% seen once. Sequencing was performed on blood. Receptor source: a woman aged 50 to 60 with Graves' hyperthyroidism. Both conserved end residues are part of each CDR3. D genes are given only for firm matches. Clone size is stated in some rows and not others, as once, few, many or a class when expanded.

j_gene: TRBJ1-5; v_gene: TRBV9; abundance: .; d_gene: TRBD1; CDR3aa: CASSVTPPGQGIRQPQHF; CDR3nt: TGTGCCAGCAGCGTCACCCCGCCGGGACAGGGGATACGGCAGCCCCAGCATTTT
j_gene: TRBJ2-7; v_gene: TRBV7-2; abundance: .; d_gene: TRBD1; CDR3aa: CASRSVWTGIYEQYF; CDR3nt: TGTGCCAGCAGATCCGTTTGGACAGGAATCTACGAGCAGTACTTC
j_gene: TRBJ2-7; v_gene: TRBV27; abundance: many; d_gene: TRBD2; CDR3aa: CASSSLAGGTYEQYF; CDR3nt: TGTGCCAGCAGTTCTCTAGCGGGAGGAACCTACGAGCAGTACTTC
j_gene: TRBJ1-4; v_gene: TRBV9; abundance: .; d_gene: TRBD1; CDR3aa: CASSPRTGQLNEKLFF; CDR3nt: TGTGCCAGCAGCCCCCGGACAGGGCAACTTAATGAAAAACTGTTTTTT
j_gene: TRBJ1-6; v_gene: TRBV7-7; abundance: .; d_gene: .; CDR3aa: CASSLGDGPNSPLHF; CDR3nt: TGTGCTAGCAGCTTAGGAGACGGCCCCAATTCACCCCTCCACTTT
j_gene: TRBJ2-7; v_gene: TRBV27; abundance: few; d_gene: .; CDR3aa: CASSFRQEARYEQYF; CDR3nt: TGTGCCAGCAGTTTCCGACAGGAAGCTAGGTACGAGCAGTACTTC
j_gene: TRBJ1-3; v_gene: TRBV11-3; abundance: many; d_gene: .; CDR3aa: CASSSRGDTIYF; CDR3nt: TGTGCCAGCAGCTCCCGGGGTGACACCATATATTTT
j_gene: TRBJ1-5; v_gene: TRBV5-1; abundance: many; d_gene: .; CDR3aa: CASSAGGGTLSNQPQHF; CDR3nt: TGCGCCAGCAGCGCTGGCGGGGGTACTTTGAGCAATCAGCCCCAGCATTTT
j_gene: TRBJ2-4; v_gene: TRBV7-9; abundance: .; d_gene: .; CDR3aa: CASTKGGPGNIQYF; CDR3nt: TGTGCCAGCACCAAAGGCGGGCCCGGTAACATTCAGTACTTC
j_gene: TRBJ1-6; v_gene: TRBV5-1; abundance: .; d_gene: TRBD1; CDR3aa: CASRTGENSPLHF; CDR3nt: TGCGCCAGCAGGACAGGGGAAAATTCACCCCTCCACTTT
j_gene: TRBJ2-1; v_gene: TRBV7-2; abundance: .; d_gene: TRBD2; CDR3aa: CASRPLGGGAGTNEQFF; CDR3nt: TGTGCCAGCAGACCCCTCGGCGGGGGGGCCGGTACAAATGAGCAGTTCTTC
j_gene: TRBJ1-1; v_gene: TRBV30; abundance: many; d_gene: .; CDR3aa: CAWRLVGHRNTEAFF; CDR3nt: TGTGCCTGGAGATTGGTGGGACATCGGAACACTGAAGCTTTCTTT
j_gene: TRBJ2-7; v_gene: TRBV6-2/TRBV6-3; abundance: few; d_gene: TRBD1; CDR3aa: CASSVERTGSAYEQYF; CDR3nt: TGTGCCAGCAGTGTCGAACGGACAGGGAGCGCCTACGAGCAGTACTTC
j_gene: TRBJ2-7; v_gene: TRBV20-1; abundance: .; d_gene: .; CDR3aa: CSASGALSYEQYF; CDR3nt: TGCAGTGCTAGCGGGGCCCTCTCCTACGAGCAGTACTTC
j_gene: TRBJ2-2; v_gene: TRBV6-4; abundance: .; d_gene: .; CDR3aa: CASRNVNTGELFF; CDR3nt: TGTGCCAGCCGGAACGTGAACACCGGGGAGCTATTTTTT
j_gene: TRBJ2-7; v_gene: TRBV18; abundance: many; d_gene: .; CDR3aa: CASSPEGMDEQYF; CDR3nt: TGTGCCAGCTCACCCGAGGGGATGGACGAGCAGTACTTC